Listed here are 27 T cell receptor beta chains from one sample, sequenced in a study of technical replicates of blood from several donors. Here immunoSEQ multiplex PCR was the method, and the copy in TCRdb shows in-frame clones only, minus some. The table has about 64,000 clones, 86% seen once. Sequenced: PBMCs. The receptors come from a human donor in good health. Some clones in this sample may be carry-over from other donors' samples.

V is TRBV14 and J is TRBJ1-2; weak D call: TRBD1 (6 bases). Germline lookup yields CDR1 SGHDN and CDR2 FVKESK. The CDR3 is 15 amino acids. V dropped 4 bases and J dropped 2 bases, with 14 bases sitting between them. The CDR3 DNA reads TGTGCCAGCAGCCTAATAACAGGGCCCAACTATGGCTACACCTTC. It translates to CASSLITGPNYGYTF.

The gene calls are TRBV10-3 and TRBJ2-1; D is uncertain. Trimming removed 1 base at V and 10 bases at J, with 8 bases between. Germline CDR1 and CDR2: ENHRY and SYGVKD. The CDR3 has 12 residues. The CDR3 coding sequence is TGTGCCATCAGTGAGTACACCAAGGAGCAGTTCTTC. This gives the protein CAISEYTKEQFF.

The V gene is TRBV5-5, the J gene TRBJ2-3; 9 bases are shared with TRBD2. Germline V gene sequence: CDR1 SGHKS, CDR2 YYEKEE (reference sequence). Trimming cost V 5 bases and J 4 bases; bases outside gene matches: 8. The CDR3 runs 15 residues. In DNA, the CDR3 is TGTGCCAGCAGTACCGGGACTAGCTGGGCAGATACGCAGTATTTT. Translation gives CASSTGTSWADTQYF.

The chain couples TRBV5-1 to TRBJ1-2; 8 positions match TRBD1. Trimming took 0 bases from V and 2 from J; bases not matched to a gene: 0. The V gene's germline CDR1 is SGHRS and CDR2 YFSETQ. This CDR3 spans 14 amino acids. The CDR3 sequence is CASSLGQGNYGYTF. The CDR3 region has the DNA TGCGCCAGCAGCTTGGGACAGGGGAACTATGGCTACACCTTC. The entire variable domain, with the rest obtained from reference TRBV5-1 and TRBJ1-2, is as follows: KAGVTQTPRYLIKTRGQQVTLSCSPISGHRSVSWYQQTPGQGLQFLFEYFSETQRNKGNFPGRFSGRQFSNSRSEMNVSTLELGDSALYLCASSLGQGNYGYTFGSGTRLTVV.

This clone was counted between two and nine times. The chain recombines TRBV4-2 with TRBJ1-1; a possible D gene is TRBD1 (6 bases). Germline V lookup: CDR1 LGHNA, CDR2 YNFKEQ. The CDR3 extends over 13 amino acids. Trimming pared 8 bases from V and 4 bases from J, leaving 14 bases between. The CDR3 nucleotides read TGTGCCAGCCAGACAGGAGGCGTCACTGAAGCTTTCTTT. Amino acids: CASQTGGVTEAFF.

The chain links TRBV11-2 to TRBJ1-3; D uncertain. Per germline, CDR1 SGHAT and CDR2 FQNNGV. V was cut by 0 bases and J by 3 bases, with 3 bases left in between. CDR3 length: 13 residues. In nucleotides, the CDR3 is TGTGCCAGCAGCTTAGATCGTGGAAACACCATATATTTT. It is translated as CASSLDRGNTIYF.

The V call is TRBV5-5, the J call TRBJ1-2, with D perhaps matching TRBD1 (6 bases). The CDR3 extends over 14 amino acids. Germline CDR1 and CDR2: SGHKS and YYEKEE (reference sequence). Trimming cost V 3 bases and J 7 bases, with 16 bases left between them. The CDR3 here is CASSSQTGRGGYTF. CDR3 DNA: TGTGCCAGCAGCTCGCAAACAGGGAGGGGTGGCTACACCTTC.

This clone was detected a few times. The V gene is TRBV4-2, the J gene TRBJ2-7; 7 positions match TRBD1. CDR1 and CDR2 (germline): LGHNA, YNFKEQ. J was trimmed by 2 bases and V by 2 bases; bases with no gene match: 0. The length of the CDR3 is 13 residues. The CDR3, as DNA: TGTGCCAGCAGCCAACAGGGGGCCTACGAGCAGTACTTC. Amino acid sequence: CASSQQGAYEQYF.

The chain is built from TRBV5-6 and TRBJ2-5; a weak D match, TRBD1 (6 bases). Germline lookup yields CDR1 SGHDT and CDR2 YYEEEE. The CDR3 covers 14 residues. V dropped 3 bases and J dropped 0 bases, with 9 bases sitting between them. The CDR3 spells CASSSTGNQETQYF. The CDR3 region has the DNA TGTGCCAGCAGCTCCACAGGGAACCAAGAGACCCAGTACTTC.

V gene TRBV5-5 combines with J gene TRBJ2-7; 7 bases agree with TRBD1. The CDR3 length is 13 residues. CDR1 SGHKS and CDR2 YYEKEE come from the germline V gene (reference sequence). V lost 4 bases, J lost 3 bases, and 4 bases stayed unmatched. The CDR3 nucleotides read TGTGCCAGCAGCGGGGGACAGAACTACGAGCAGTACTTC. Its translation: CASSGGQNYEQYF.

The CDR3 DNA is TGTGCCAGCAGTGACTCAGGGGCGGGCTCCTACGAGCAGTACTTC. This gives the protein CASSDSGAGSYEQYF. The V gene is TRBV2, the J gene TRBJ2-7; D may be TRBD1 (6 bases). This CDR3 is 15 amino acids long. Per the germline V gene, CDR1 is SNHLY and CDR2 is FYNNEI. V was trimmed by 3 bases and J by 0 bases, leaving 12 bases between them.

This clone came up once. The chain uses TRBV15 and TRBJ2-3, with TRBD2 matching 10 bases. This CDR3 has 17 residues. From germline, CDR1 is LNHNV and CDR2 YYDKDF (reference sequence). J was trimmed by 5 bases and V by 0 bases; bases with no gene match: 8. DNA for the CDR3: TGTGCCACCAGCAGAGAAAGCGGGGGGGGTCGGGGAGATACGCAGTATTTT. Residues: CATSRESGGGRGDTQYF.

V usage is TRBV18 and J usage is TRBJ1-1, with D tentatively TRBD1 (5 bases). Germline V gene lookup returns CDR1 KGHSH and CDR2 LQKENI. The CDR3 loop spans 15 amino acids. Trimming took 2 bases from V and 0 from J, leaving 10 bases between them. The CDR3 here is CASSPGEGLNTEAFF. CDR3 DNA: TGTGCCAGCTCACCAGGGGAGGGACTGAACACTGAAGCTTTCTTT.

The sample holds one count of this clone. The chain links TRBV15 to TRBJ2-1, with TRBD2 identical over 9 bases. Germline V gives CDR1 LNHNV, CDR2 YYDKDF (reference sequence). V lost 3 bases, J lost 8 bases, and 2 bases stayed unmatched. This CDR3 has 13 amino acids. The CDR3 protein is CATSRRGGYEQFF. CDR3 nucleotides: TGTGCCACCAGCAGGCGGGGGGGGTATGAGCAGTTCTTC.

This sequence joins TRBV2 and TRBJ1-2; TRBD1 matches 8 bases. Per the germline V gene, CDR1 is SNHLY and CDR2 is FYNNEI. The CDR3 has 15 amino acids. V lost 4 bases and J lost 2; bases outside the gene matches: 6. CDR3 nucleotide sequence: TGTGCCAGCAGTGGCTGGGACAGGCCCAACTATGGCTACACCTTC. Its protein is CASSGWDRPNYGYTF.

The gene calls are TRBV18 and TRBJ2-7; TRBD2 agrees at 12 bases. Germline CDR1 reads KGHSH; CDR2 reads LQKENI. The CDR3 runs 15 residues. V was clipped by 4 bases and J by 6 bases; unmatched bases: 7. Here the CDR3 DNA reads TGTGCCAGCTCACTCAGACTAGCGGGAGATGGCGAGCAGTACTTC. This encodes CASSLRLAGDGEQYF.

This clone was counted a few times. The chain links TRBV9 to TRBJ1-1; possible D gene TRBD1, 6 bases. Germline loops: CDR1 SGDLS, CDR2 YYNGEE. The ends were cut back, 5 bases at V and 5 bases at J, with 19 bases in the middle. The CDR3 is 15 residues long. CDR3 loop: CASSEGGGYATEAFF. The CDR3 DNA is TGTGCCAGCAGTGAGGGGGGAGGGTACGCGACTGAAGCTTTCTTT.

In this sample, this clone turned up a few times. V is TRBV9 and J is TRBJ2-7; D unclear. Germline CDR1 and CDR2: SGDLS and YYNGEE. The CDR3 totals 12 residues. V was pared by 2 bases and J by 5 bases, with 8 bases between. The DNA of the CDR3 is TGTGCCAGCAGCGTGATGGGCCACGAGCAGTACTTC. Its protein is CASSVMGHEQYF.

The gene calls are TRBV4-3 and TRBJ1-1, with D perhaps TRBD1 (5 bases). Germline CDR1 is LGHNA and CDR2 is YSLEER. The V end was cut by 0 bases, the J end by 3 bases, with 8 bases between. The CDR3 totals 14 residues. CDR3 region: CASSQDPGHTEAFF. For the CDR3, the DNA is TGCGCCAGCAGCCAAGACCCAGGGCACACTGAAGCTTTCTTT.

This sequence joins TRBV29-1 and TRBJ1-1; D possibly corresponds to TRBD1 (5 bases). Germline values: CDR1 SQVTM, CDR2 ANQGSEA. V lost 7 bases, J lost 4 bases, and 19 bases lay in between. The CDR3 runs 14 residues. The CDR3 coding sequence is TGCAGCGGTTCCATATCAGGGTGGGCCACTGAAGCTTTCTTT. Translating gives CSGSISGWATEAFF.

This chain connects TRBV18 to TRBJ2-5, with D perhaps matching TRBD1 (5 bases). Trimming stripped 3 bases from V and 4 bases from J, with 12 bases between. This CDR3 comprises 14 residues. CDR1 is KGHSH, CDR2 LQKENI, per germline. The CDR3 loop is CASSPRRAGETQYF. As DNA, the CDR3 is TGTGCCAGCTCACCCCGCAGGGCCGGAGAGACCCAGTACTTC.

The rearrangement uses TRBV27 and TRBJ2-7; 9 positions match TRBD2. The ends lost 2 bases at V and 6 bases at J; junction bases unmatched: 8. The CDR3 runs 15 residues. Per germline, CDR1 MNHEY and CDR2 SMNVEV (reference sequence). The CDR3 DNA sequence: TGTGCCAGCAGTTTACTGGCGGGGGGGCCGCGCGAGCAGTACTTC. Translated, it gives CASSLLAGGPREQYF.

This chain joins TRBV7-6 and TRBJ2-1; weak D call: TRBD1 (6 bases). The germline V gene has CDR1 SGHVS and CDR2 FNYEAQ. V was clipped by 4 bases and J by 6 bases, with 7 bases between them. The CDR3 sequence is 12 residues long. As DNA, the CDR3 is TGTGCCAGCAGCTCACAGGGCAATGAGCAGTTCTTC. It specifies CASSSQGNEQFF. Complete variable domain (other parts from reference TRBV7-6 and TRBJ2-1): GAGVSQSPRYKVTKRGQDVALRCDPISGHVSLYWYRQALGQGPEFLTYFNYEAQQDKSGLPNDRFSAERPEGSISTLTIQRTEQRDSAMYRCASSSQGNEQFFGPGTRLTVL.

A few counts support this clone. V and J are TRBV5-1 and TRBJ2-7; a weak D match, TRBD1 (6 bases). CDR3 length equals 14 residues. With 4 bases removed from V and 7 bases from J, the gap between germline ends came to 18 bases. Germline loops: CDR1 SGHRS, CDR2 YFSETQ. The CDR3 bases are TGCGCCAGCAGCCAGGACAGCCCATTGGGGGAGCAGTACTTC. The encoded protein is CASSQDSPLGEQYF.

This sequence joins TRBV5-6 and TRBJ2-3; D not resolved. Germline assignment: CDR1 SGHDT and CDR2 YYEEEE. Trimming removed 1 base from V and 6 bases from J, with 3 bases in between. CDR3 size: 11 residues. Written as DNA, the CDR3 is TGTGCCAGCAGCTTGTCGGATACGCAGTATTTT. Protein: CASSLSDTQYF. Drawing the rest from reference TRBV5-6 and TRBJ2-3, the complete variable domain is DAGVTQSPTHLIKTRGQQVTLRCSPKSGHDTVSWYQQALGQGPQFIFQYYEEEERQRGNFPDRFSGHQFPNYSSELNVNALLLGDSALYLCASSLSDTQYFGPGTRLTVL.

The genes are TRBV6-1 and TRBJ2-1; 9 bases map to TRBD1. V lost 5 bases to trimming and J lost 2 bases; unmatched junction nucleotides: 4. CDR1 MNHNS and CDR2 SASEGT come from the germline V gene. This CDR3 has 15 amino acids. CDR3 protein: CASSQRTGAYNEQFF. The CDR3 coding sequence is TGTGCCAGCAGTCAAAGGACAGGGGCCTACAATGAGCAGTTCTTC.

The chain employs TRBV6-1 and TRBJ2-7, with TRBD2 matching over 14 bases. Germline CDR1 is MNHNS and CDR2 is SASEGT. The CDR3 has 15 amino acids. With V trimmed by 5 bases and J by 5 bases, 5 bases remained unmatched. The CDR3 is CASSQTSGGANEQYF. CDR3 nucleotides: TGTGCCAGCAGTCAGACTAGCGGGGGGGCAAACGAGCAGTACTTC.